The next 14 T cell receptor beta chains were all read from a single sample in a study of tumor and adjacent non-tumor tissue in lung cancer. The template was RNA from unsorted bulk tissue. The normal lung tissue was taken more than 3 cm from the tumor edge. TCRbeta libraries were built with three rounds of nested PCR, modified from ARM-PCR. TCRdb re-derived calls from the multiplex PCR reads in MiXCR, one entry per CDR3 protein. The repertoire holds about 44,000 distinct CDR3 sequences, with around 62% as singletons. Source material: distant non-tumor lung tissue. These receptors were obtained from a woman between 40 and 50 years old with non-small cell lung cancer.

Note on this clonotype: Germline and junction disagree at one end, which may indicate a read error. The genes are TRBV2 and TRBJ2-7; D might be TRBD1 or TRBD2, each matching 6 bases. CDR1 SNHLY and CDR2 FYNNEI come from the germline V gene. This CDR3 comprises 11 residues. The CDR3 sequence is CTSSEARGQYF. CDR3 bases: TGTACCAGCAGTGAGGCACGGGGGCAGTATTTC.

The V and J genes are TRBV14 and TRBJ1-1; weak D call: TRBD1 (6 bases). There are 14 residues in the CDR3. Germline V gives CDR1 SGHDN, CDR2 FVKESK. CDR3 bases: TGTCTCAGCTCGTGGGGGGGCGGTTTCGCTGAAGCTTTCTTT. Its translation: CLSSWGGGFAEAFF.

As regards this clonotype: The junction does not match germline at one end; this may be a read error. The chain links TRBV5-1 to TRBJ2-2; either TRBD1 or TRBD2 may supply D (5 bases each). This CDR3 is built from 17 residues. Per germline, CDR1 SGHRS and CDR2 YFSETQ. The CDR3 spells CASSLAVAGAGTGVLFF. CDR3 bases: TGCGCCAGCAGCTTGGCCGTGGCTGGGGCCGGCACCGGGGTGCTGTTTTTT.

The gene calls are TRBV29-1 and TRBJ2-5; 9 bases are a match to TRBD1. The CDR3 loop spans 15 amino acids. CDR1 SQVTM and CDR2 ANQGSEA come from the germline V gene. V gave up 7 bases and J gave up 2 bases; unmatched junction bases: 11. In DNA form, the CDR3 reads TGCAGCGCTCGGGACAGGGAAGAGGGGCAAGAGACCCAGTACTTC. Protein product: CSARDREEGQETQYF.

This clonotype was seen many times. The chain carries TRBV14 and TRBJ2-7, with TRBD1 matching over 11 bases. The CDR3 totals 13 residues. Germline CDR1 SGHDN, CDR2 FVKESK. V was clipped by 8 bases and J by 4 bases; unmatched bases: 4. CDR3 bases: TGTGCCAGCGGGACAGGGGGTTCGTACGAGCAGTACTTC. Protein product: CASGTGGSYEQYF. Filled out from reference TRBV14 and TRBJ2-7, the complete variable domain reads EAGVTQFPSHSVIEKGQTVTLRCDPISGHDNLYWYRRVMGKEIKFLLHFVKESKQDESGMPNNRFLAERTGGTYSTLKVQPAELEDSGVYFCASGTGGSYEQYFGPGTRLTVT.

The V call is TRBV29-1, the J call TRBJ1-1; D is ambiguous. The CDR3 has 12 amino acids. V was shortened by 6 bases and J by 12 bases, with 20 bases between the two germline ends. Per the germline V gene, CDR1 is SQVTM and CDR2 is ANQGSEA. CDR3 region: CSVNPLGIKPFF. The CDR3 DNA reads as TGCAGCGTGAACCCTCTGGGGATCAAACCTTTCTTT.

The genes are TRBV5-4 and TRBJ2-5; D may be TRBD1 (6 bases). Germline V CDR1 and CDR2: SGHNT, YYREEE (reference sequence). V lost 6 bases, J lost 6 bases, and 18 bases lay in between. The CDR3 has 14 residues. In nucleotides, the CDR3 is TGTGCCAGCATCGCAGGGGCGGCTGGAAAGACCCAGTACTTC. Its translation is CASIAGAAGKTQYF.

This chain joins TRBV20-1 and TRBJ2-1; possibly TRBD2 for D (5 bases). Germline V lookup: CDR1 DFQATT, CDR2 SNEGSKA (reference sequence). The CDR3 loop spans 17 amino acids. The germline V and J ends were trimmed by 3 bases and 4 bases, with 22 bases remaining between them. CDR3 in amino acids: CSASVWGRGQGYNEQFF. The CDR3 coding sequence is TGCAGTGCTAGTGTCTGGGGAAGAGGGCAAGGTTACAATGAGCAGTTCTTC.

This clonotype was seen many times. The gene calls are TRBV20-1 and TRBJ1-2, with D uncertain. The V end lost 2 bases, the J end lost 5 bases, and 18 bases lay between the germline ends. This CDR3 spans 15 amino acids. CDR1 is DFQATT and CDR2 is SNEGSKA in the germline V gene (reference sequence). The CDR3, as DNA: TGCAGTGCTAGATCGGTCGGAGTAGAGATTTATGGCTACACCTTC. Protein: CSARSVGVEIYGYTF.

As to this clonotype: A much larger clone differs from this one at a single base, so this may be a read error. CDR3 DNA: TGTGCCAGCAGCTTGACGACCGGCGGTAATTCACTCCTCCACTTT. Encoded protein: CASSLTTGGNSLLHF. This rearrangement joins TRBV5-5 to TRBJ1-6, with no clear D. In germline, CDR1 is SGHKS, CDR2 YYEKEE (reference sequence). The CDR3 contains 15 residues.

Details on this clonotype: One end of the junction is discordant with germline, which a read error may explain. This chain connects TRBV29-1 to TRBJ2-7, with no clear D. Germline assignment: CDR1 SQVTM and CDR2 ANQGSEA. The CDR3 is 12 residues long. CDR3 bases: TGCAGCGTCGAAGATCATCCCTACGAGCAGTACTTC. It yields the protein CSVEDHPYEQYF.

The rearrangement uses TRBV11-2 and TRBJ2-7, with D perhaps being TRBD1 or TRBD2 (5 bases each). Germline V CDR1 and CDR2: SGHAT, FQNNGV. The CDR3 totals 12 residues. Here the CDR3 reads CTSSPDGTLQYF. In DNA form, the CDR3 reads TGTACGAGCAGCCCAGACGGGACCCTTCAGTACTTC.

Concerning this clonotype: Since no conserved phenylalanine or tryptophan closes the CDR3, a read error is the likely cause. The chain joins TRBV29-1 to TRBJ1-1, with 7 positions matching TRBD1. The length of the CDR3 is 14 residues. Looked up from germline, CDR1 is SQVTM and CDR2 is ANQGSEA. Trimming removed 1 base from V and 4 bases from J; junction bases left unmatched: 6. Here the CDR3 DNA reads TGCAGCGTTGAAGGGGGGGGACAGATCACTGAAGCTTTCTCT. This encodes CSVEGGGQITEAFS.

This clonotype was seen ten or more times. The rearrangement uses TRBV5-5 and TRBJ2-7; 8 bases match TRBD1. CDR1 and CDR2 (germline): SGHKS, YYEKEE (reference sequence). Losses at the gene ends were 5 bases for V and 1 base for J; bases not matched to a gene: 14. The CDR3 extends over 17 amino acids. The CDR3 loop reads CASSRTGPPVRSYEQYF. DNA for the CDR3: TGTGCCAGCAGTCGGACAGGGCCCCCAGTTCGATCCTACGAGCAGTACTTC.